This T cell receptor (beta chain) was documented in a study of brain T cells in children with intractable seizures. Study-wide results and limits: Absence of clones before surgery may stem from lower sequencing depth. Patients' HCMV serostatus was unknown; virus specificity rests on CDR3 similarity alone.

Sequencing was limited to surgery cases with top T cell transcript signatures in brain tissue. At least one anti-epileptic drug was given before surgery. Sequencing used immunoSEQ multiplex PCR; TCRdb keeps in-frame clones, though not all of them. Here the sample spans approximately 41,000 clones, about nine tenths being singletons. This clone has only a few counts. The antigen is undetermined. The CDR3 runs to 16 residues. With 2 bases removed from V and 0 bases from J, the gap between germline ends came to 12 bases. Germline V gives CDR1 SGHDT, CDR2 YYEEEE. The rearrangement joins TRBV5-6 to TRBJ1-3, with D perhaps TRBD1 (6 bases). The starting material was peripheral blood, obtained at surgery. The sequence came from a girl aged 2 to 10 with tuberous sclerosis and intractable seizures. Here the CDR3 DNA reads TGTGCCAGCAGCTTTGGACAGCTGAGCTCTGGAAACACCATATATTTT. Its translation is CASSFGQLSSGNTIYF.